A selection of T cell receptor beta chains follows, all from one sample in a study of cytomegalovirus exposure and HLA in healthy donors. Libraries were prepared by immunoSEQ multiplex PCR; TCRdb keeps only in-frame clonotypes and omits some of them. The table records 120,000 to 150,000 clones, 60% to 85% of them present only once. What was sequenced was PBMCs. The source is a man aged 35 to 55 in good health and CMV-seropositive. CDR3s include the opening cysteine and the closing phenylalanine or tryptophan. D genes are given only for firm matches. Clone size, where shown, is once, few, many, or a class for clones that have expanded.

d_gene	abundance	v_gene	j_gene	CDR3nt	CDR3aa
-	-	TRBV28	TRBJ2-1	TGTGCCAGCAGGTCGGTACTATCGTCCTACAATGAGCAGTTCTTC	CASRSVLSSYNEQFF
TRBD1	-	TRBV28	TRBJ1-1	TGTGCCAGCAGTTTAGTCGAGACAGGGACTGAAGCCTTCTTT	CASSLVETGTEAFF
TRBD2	-	TRBV27	TRBJ2-6	TGTGCCAGCAGTCACTCAAGGGGACTAGCGGGAGGGCCGGTCGGGGCCAACGGCCTGACTTTC	CASSHSRGLAGGPVGANGLTF
TRBD1	-	TRBV30	TRBJ2-5	TGTGCCTGGAGTCCCCGACAGGGTACCCAAGAGACCCAGTACTTC	CAWSPRQGTQETQYF
-	-	TRBV7-9	TRBJ2-7	TGTGCCAGCAGCCGACTACGAGGGTCCTACGAGCAGTACTTC	CASSRLRGSYEQYF
-	-	TRBV7-9	TRBJ2-2	TGTGCCAGCAGCTTAAACAACGGGGAGCTGTTTTTT	CASSLNNGELFF
TRBD2	-	TRBV4-3	TRBJ2-1	TGCGCCAGCAGCCAGCCCGGGCCAACTAGCGGCTACAATGAGCAGTTCTTC	CASSQPGPTSGYNEQFF
TRBD1	once	TRBV4-1	TRBJ1-5	TGCGCCAGCAGCCAAGAAGTGGGACAGACTAATCAGCCCCAGCATTTT	CASSQEVGQTNQPQHF
TRBD1	-	TRBV7-2	TRBJ2-7	TGTGCCAGCAGCCGATATTCCGGGACAGGGGGAGGCGAGCAGTACTTC	CASSRYSGTGGGEQYF
-	-	TRBV6-1	TRBJ2-7	TGTGCCAGCAATAAAAGCCCGGGACACCGCTACGAGCAGTACTTC	CASNKSPGHRYEQYF
TRBD1	-	TRBV6-4	TRBJ2-4	TGTGCCAGCAGTGACTACTCGTCCCTCACAGGGGCTGGGGACAGTCAGTACTTC	CASSDYSSLTGAGDSQYF
-	-	TRBV5-1	TRBJ1-2	TGCGCCAGCAAAGAGATCGGGACTAACTATGGCTACACCTTC	CASKEIGTNYGYTF
TRBD1	-	TRBV5-1	TRBJ1-1	TGCGCCAGCAGCTTGGCGGGACAGCCAAACACTGAAGCTTTCTTT	CASSLAGQPNTEAFF
TRBD2	-	TRBV28	TRBJ2-1	TGTGCCAGCAGGGGACTAACTTTGAGAGAGCAGTTCTTC	CASRGLTLREQFF
TRBD1	-	TRBV6-6	TRBJ1-2	TGTGCCAGCAGCCCCGGACAGGGAGGCTATGGCTACACCTTC	CASSPGQGGYGYTF
-	-	TRBV6-1	TRBJ2-7	TGTGCCAGCAGAGAGATCTACGAGCAGTACTTC	CASREIYEQYF
TRBD1	-	TRBV7-2	TRBJ2-6	TGTGCCAGCAGCTCCTACGGGACAGCTGGGGCCAACGTCCTGACTTTC	CASSSYGTAGANVLTF
TRBD2	once	TRBV5-1	TRBJ2-7	TGCGCCAGCAGCTCCTGGACTAGCGGGGCATACGGGCAGTACTTC	CASSSWTSGAYGQYF
-	-	TRBV29-1	TRBJ2-2	TGCAGCGTTGAGGGGGCCCCCGGGGAGCTGTTTTTT	CSVEGAPGELFF
TRBD1	-	TRBV7-3	TRBJ1-6	TGTGCCAGCAGCTTAAGGGACAGGGGTGGCAATTCACCCCTCCACTTT	CASSLRDRGGNSPLHF
-	-	TRBV13	TRBJ1-5	TGTGCCAGCAGCTTAGGGGCGGATCAGCCCCAGCATTTT	CASSLGADQPQHF
-	-	TRBV18	TRBJ1-1	TGTGCCAGCTCCGCCAATGAGGGCACTGAAGCTTTCTTT	CASSANEGTEAFF
-	few	TRBV4-2	TRBJ1-5	TGTGCCAGCAGCCAAGTGGCCCCTGACGGGGATCAGCCCCAGCATTTT	CASSQVAPDGDQPQHF
-	-	TRBV28	TRBJ1-1	TGTGCCAGCGGTAACAGGGAAATAGCTGAAGCTTTCTTT	CASGNREIAEAFF
TRBD2	once	TRBV7-8	TRBJ2-3	TGTGCCAGTAGCTTAAGGCTAGCGGGAGTAGATACGCAGTATTTT	CASSLRLAGVDTQYF
TRBD2	-	TRBV2	TRBJ2-7	TGTGCCAGCAGCGGGGGGGGGACATTCGGGGAGCAGTACTTC	CASSGGGTFGEQYF
TRBD2	-	TRBV2	TRBJ2-1	TGTGCCAGCAGGCCTATGACTAGCGGGGGGTACAATGAGCAGTTCTTC	CASRPMTSGGYNEQFF
-	few	TRBV4-3	TRBJ2-1	TGCGCCAGCAGCCAGGATGTCCGACAGGGGAGGGTCGCGTTCTTC	CASSQDVRQGRVAFF